Below, one T cell receptor (beta chain) is given with its context. The antigen is undetermined. V shed 5 bases and J 0 bases; nucleotides not matched to a gene: 12. CDR1 is MNHEY, CDR2 SMNVEV, per germline (reference sequence). The CDR3 spans 20 residues. Deep-level settings were used for running the assay. Libraries were prepared by immunoSEQ multiplex PCR; TCRdb keeps only in-frame clonotypes and omits some of them. Of around 510,000 clones in the sample, about 96% were seen once. This sample is part of a study of shared clonotypes between healthy human individuals. In the study overall: Per donor, three plates held CD4 naive cells, three held CD4 memory, two held CD8 naive and one held CD8 memory. Study-wide results and caveats: The naive CD4 repertoires of a handful of donors were compared, and roughly 5% of clonotypes were shared. Naive subsets usually exceeded memory subsets in estimated richness.

Material: naive CD4+ T cells sorted from blood. As to subset: CD45RA+ positively selected. This rearrangement joins TRBV27 to TRBJ2-2, with 13 bases fitting TRBD2. This TCR derives from a young woman in good health. CDR3 loop: CASSRSGTSGTPSNTGELFF. DNA for the CDR3: TGTGCCAGCAGTAGGTCCGGGACTAGCGGGACCCCTTCGAACACCGGGGAGCTGTTTTTT.